This T cell receptor beta chain stems from a study of CD8+ T cells in alopecia areata. On the study more broadly: A 6-month period off drug followed tofacitinib, which lasted 6 to 18 months. Whole-study results and caveats: Many expanded lesional clones stayed in scalp and blood while on tofacitinib. Researchers say the link of baseline CD8+ expansion to response remains uncertain, with one nonresponder.

cDNA reverse transcribed from extracted RNA served as the sequencing template. The assay was immunoSEQ multiplex PCR, and TCRdb's table has in-frame clones only and misses some. The sample records roughly 120,000 clones, roughly 50% being singletons. Treatment defined: oral pan-JAK inhibitor, 5-10 mg twice daily. Trimming took 0 bases from V and 2 from J; bases not matched to a gene: 1. This CDR3 contains 14 residues. Germline V gives CDR1 SGHDT, CDR2 YYEEEE. To note about this clone: The antigen is not known.

The sample was CD8+ T cells sorted from blood, taken at week 4, from a patient treated with tofacitinib. This sequence originates from a human donor with alopecia areata. V is TRBV5-6 and J is TRBJ2-5; 7 bases are shared with TRBD2. Here the CDR3 reads CASSLAGGQETQYF. CDR3 coding DNA: TGTGCCAGCAGCTTGGCGGGGGGACAAGAGACCCAGTACTTC.